These 27 T cell receptor beta chains share one sample of origin, sequenced in a study of Tregs in tolerant kidney transplant recipients. TCRdb's copy holds only in-frame clones and misses some; the assay was immunoSEQ multiplex PCR. The sample features some 2,400 clones, with roughly 41% in its top ten. Related graft donors supplied nonmyeloablative bone marrow transplants, and mixed chimerism was transient. This specimen was CD8+ T cells from blood (PBMCs), taken 6 months after the transplant. The source of these receptors is a human patient who received a combined kidney and bone marrow transplant. Some of these T cells may belong to the graft donor.

On this clone: The CDR3 end falls 3 residues outside the read, so it is completed with the germline J gene. This chain joins TRBV28 and TRBJ2-3; no firm D call. This CDR3 spans 15 amino acids. The V end lost 2 bases, the J end lost 0 bases, and 9 bases lay between the germline ends. In germline, CDR1 is MDHEN, CDR2 SYDVKM. CDR3 amino acids: CASSLASLSTDTQYF. Partial CDR3 DNA: TGTGCCAGCAGTTTAGCCTCACTTAGCACAGATACG.

To note about this clone: Coverage ceases 3 residues before the CDR3 finishes, and the germline J gene fills in the end. V gene TRBV14 combines with J gene TRBJ2-7; D may be TRBD1 or TRBD2 (6 bases each). Germline-derived CDR1 and CDR2 are SGHDN and FVKESK. V dropped 1 base and J dropped 1 base, with 23 bases sitting between them. CDR3 length equals 19 residues. Here the CDR3 reads CASSQVGGRGREGSYEQYF. The sequenced part of the CDR3 DNA is TGTGCCAGCAGCCAAGTGGGAGGCAGGGGACGCGAAGGGTCCTACGAG.

On this clone: The read ends 3 residues early relative to the CDR3; the germline J gene fills the gap. The V and J genes are TRBV20-1 and TRBJ1-4, with 10 bases matching TRBD1. CDR1 is DFQATT and CDR2 is SNEGSKA in the germline V gene (reference sequence). V shed 6 bases and J 7 bases; nucleotides not matched to a gene: 8. The CDR3 runs 14 residues. Incomplete CDR3 DNA: TGCAGTGCAATCCGACAGGGGGCGCGTGAAAAA. Encoded protein: CSAIRQGAREK. The whole CDR3 sequence is CSAIRQGAREKLFF.

Details on this clone: With the read ending 3 residues before the CDR3 end, the germline J gene is used to fill in that end. J is TRBJ2-1 and V is TRBV6-4, with 10 bases matching TRBD2. Unmatched junction bases numbered 9, after V lost 4 bases and J lost 6 bases. Germline loops: CDR1 MRHNA, CDR2 SNTAGT. This CDR3 contains 16 residues. Partial CDR3 DNA: TGTGCCAGCAGTGCATCCGGGGCTAGCGGGAGCAATGAG. Translating it yields CASSASGASGSNE. The entire CDR3 protein reads CASSASGASGSNEQFF.

Notes on this clone: Sequencing ends 3 residues short of the CDR3 end; the germline J gene provides the rest. The chain combines TRBV23-1 with TRBJ2-3, with 10 bases aligning to TRBD1. TRBV23-1 is treated as an ORF (open reading frame) with a function not yet certain. J was trimmed by 1 base and V by 3 bases; bases with no gene match: 7. This CDR3 has 17 amino acids. CDR3 in amino acids: CASSQGTGDDRTDTQYF. The CDR3 bases that were read are TGCGCCAGCAGTCAGGGGACAGGGGACGATCGCACAGATACG.

Notes on this clone: Read coverage stops 3 residues before the CDR3 terminus; the germline J gene supplies the remainder. V and J are TRBV7-8 and TRBJ1-5, with D maybe TRBD1 (6 bases). Trimming removed 2 bases at V and 0 bases at J, with 8 bases between. In germline, CDR1 is SGHVS, CDR2 FQNEAQ. This CDR3 is built from 15 residues. The DNA read from the CDR3 is TGTGCCAGCAGCTTATGGACAGATAGCAATCAGCCC. It encodes CASSLWTDSNQP. The full-length CDR3 reads as CASSLWTDSNQPQHF. The variable domain in full, with the rest retrieved from reference TRBV7-8 and TRBJ1-5, is GAGVSQSPRYKVAKRGQDVALRCDPISGHVSLFWYQQALGQGPEFLTYFQNEAQLDKSGLPSDRFFAERPEGSVSTLKIQRTQQEDSAVYLCASSLWTDSNQPQHFGDGTRLSIL.

Details on this clone: Read data end 3 residues before the CDR3 end; the end is taken from the germline J gene. The rearrangement joins TRBV4-2 to TRBJ2-7; 8 nucleotides agree with TRBD2. The CDR3 sequence is 14 residues long. Germline lookup yields CDR1 LGHNA and CDR2 YNFKEQ. The V and J ends lost 4 bases and 0 bases, in that order; junction bases with no gene match: 2. Partial CDR3 DNA: TGTGCCAGCAGCCTTAGCGGGACCTCCTACGAG. It codes for CASSLSGTSYE. The whole CDR3 protein reads CASSLSGTSYEQYF.

Of note for this clone: The read falls 3 residues short of the CDR3 end, and the missing part is taken from the germline J gene. The chain is built from TRBV19 and TRBJ2-1, with 15 positions matching TRBD2. The J segment lost 7 bases and the V segment lost 2 bases, leaving 6 bases of the junction unmatched. This CDR3 is 17 amino acids long. The germline V gene has CDR1 LNHDA and CDR2 SQIVND (reference sequence). The sequenced part of the CDR3 DNA is TGTGCCAGTAGTATAACAGCCGGGACTAGCGGGAGGAATGAG. It specifies CASSITAGTSGRNE. The entire CDR3 sequence reads CASSITAGTSGRNEQFF.

With regard to this clone: The CDR3 extends 3 residues past the end of the read, so its final part is completed from the germline J gene. V gene TRBV6-1 combines with J gene TRBJ2-7; 7 bases align to TRBD2. V lost 2 bases and J lost 6; bases outside the gene matches: 7. This CDR3 is built from 14 residues. Germline-derived CDR1 and CDR2 are MNHNS and SASEGT. CDR3 DNA (partial): TGTGCCAGCAGTGAAAGGGCGGGAGTTGGCGAG. Its translation is CASSERAGVGE. The full CDR3 protein reads CASSERAGVGEQYF.

A word on this clone: The DNA ends 3 residues before the CDR3 does, and the rest of the CDR3 is filled in from the germline J gene. This sequence joins TRBV6-2 or TRBV6-3 and TRBJ2-2; 9 bases line up with TRBD2. Germline CDR1 MNHEY, CDR2 SVGEGT. The CDR3 length is 14 residues. Trimming cost V 6 bases and J 6 bases; bases outside gene matches: 5. The CDR3 DNA, read in part, is TGTGCCAGCAGCATAATAGCGGGAGCCGGGGAG. Translation gives CASSIIAGAGE. The whole CDR3 protein reads CASSIIAGAGELFF.

CDR3 residues: CASSLRALGGETQYF. The covered CDR3 bases are TGTGCCAGCAGCTTAAGGGCACTCGGTGGGGAGACC. The chain couples TRBV5-4 to TRBJ2-5, with D unresolved. Read data end 3 residues before the CDR3 end; the end is taken from the germline J gene. With 2 bases removed from V and 5 bases from J, the gap between germline ends came to 16 bases. The CDR3 covers 15 residues. Germline-derived CDR1 and CDR2 are SGHNT and YYREEE (reference sequence).

Points on this clone: The sequenced fragment ends 3 residues before the CDR3 boundary, so the rest is inferred from the germline J gene. The chain couples TRBV30 to TRBJ2-1; TRBD1 agrees at 7 bases. The CDR3 loop spans 15 amino acids. V trimming: 0 bases; J trimming: 2 bases; junction bases outside the gene matches: 4. Germline V CDR1 and CDR2: GTSNPN, SVGIG (reference sequence). CDR3 DNA, as far as it was read: TGTGCCTGGAGTGTACTTCAGGGGGCCTACAATGAG. Translating gives CAWSVLQGAYNE. The CDR3 reads in full as CAWSVLQGAYNEQFF.

This clone is called medium-sized based on its frequency. The missing CDR3 end, 3 residues past where the read stops, is filled in from the germline J gene. The chain links TRBV30 to TRBJ2-2; D uncertain. Per the germline V gene, CDR1 is GTSNPN and CDR2 is SVGIG (reference sequence). The CDR3 sequence is 12 residues long. Trimming took off 3 bases at V and 2 bases at J, with 4 bases between the two ends. The CDR3 sequence is CAWRGNTGELFF. CDR3 bases read: TGTGCCTGGAGAGGTAACACCGGGGAG.

On this clone: The CDR3 end falls 3 residues outside the read, so it is completed with the germline J gene. V is TRBV28 and J is TRBJ2-7; 7 nucleotides line up with TRBD1. The CDR3 extends over 15 amino acids. J gave up 0 bases and V 5 bases, and 7 bases lay outside the gene matches. Looked up from germline, CDR1 is MDHEN and CDR2 is SYDVKM. The sequenced CDR3 bases are TGTGCCAGCAGTCCTCACCGGGACAGCTCCTACGAG. Encoded protein: CASSPHRDSSYE. The entire CDR3 protein is CASSPHRDSSYEQYF.

This clone ranks as medium-sized in terms of frequency. The chain's CDR3 is CSADLDSSPNIQYF. The sequenced part of the CDR3 DNA is TGCAGTGCCGACCTGGACAGTTCCCCAAACATT. The chain couples TRBV20-1 to TRBJ2-4, with D possibly being TRBD1 (6 bases). The read gets to within 3 residues of the CDR3 end, and the germline J gene fills in the rest. The CDR3 has 14 amino acids. Germline V gene lookup returns CDR1 DFQATT and CDR2 SNEGSKA (reference sequence). The ends were cut back, 6 bases at V and 6 bases at J, with 18 bases in the middle.

About this clone: The read ends 3 residues shy of where the CDR3 ends; the end is completed using the germline J gene. This chain joins TRBV29-1 and TRBJ1-1, with D possibly matching TRBD1 (6 bases). Germline-derived CDR1 and CDR2 are SQVTM and ANQGSEA. V was cut by 7 bases and J by 4 bases, with 13 bases left in between. The CDR3 has 12 residues. The CDR3 sequence is CSGRDISTEAFF. CDR3 DNA (partial): TGCAGCGGCCGGGACATTTCCACTGAA. Filled out from reference TRBV29-1 and TRBJ1-1, the complete variable domain reads SAVISQKPSRDICQRGTSLTIQCQVDSQVTMMFWYRQQPGQSLTLIATANQGSEATYESGFVIDKFPISRPNLTFSTLTVSNMSPEDSSIYLCSGRDISTEAFFGQGTRLTVV.

Measured by frequency, this clone is medium-sized (0.01 to 0.1%). Compared with germline, one end of the junction differs, possibly owing to a read error. With the read ending 3 residues before the CDR3 end, the germline J gene is used to fill in that end. The chain carries TRBV4-2 and TRBJ2-3, with D hard to call. CDR1 LGHNA and CDR2 YNFKEQ come from the germline V gene. The CDR3 totals 17 residues. This CDR3 is CASSLTTRPSSTDTQYF. The CDR3 DNA, read in part, is TGCGCCAGCAGCCTTACCACGAGGCCTTCTAGCACAGATACG.

Points on this clone: The read terminates 3 residues before the CDR3 end, so the remaining end is supplied by the germline J gene. The chain carries TRBV19 and TRBJ2-7; 11 positions agree with TRBD2. The V segment lost 8 bases and the J segment 3 bases; nucleotides outside the gene matches: 6. Germline V gene lookup returns CDR1 LNHDA and CDR2 SQIVND (reference sequence). This CDR3 has 14 amino acids. CDR3 sequence reads: CASSTSGSYYEQYF. The sequenced CDR3 bases are TGTGCCAGTTCTACTAGCGGGAGCTACTACGAG.

Details on this clone: One end of the junction fails to match germline, which may point to a read error. The CDR3 is cut off 3 residues early in the read; its end comes from the germline J gene. The J gene is TRBJ2-7, the V gene TRBV4-2; perhaps TRBD2 as D (6 bases). CDR1 is LGHNA and CDR2 is YNFKEQ in the germline V gene. The CDR3 extends over 14 amino acids. The covered CDR3 bases are TGCGCCAGCAGCTCACACAGGACTACCTACGAG. Encoded protein: CASSSHRTTYE. The full CDR3 is CASSSHRTTYEQYF.

A note on this clone: Sequencing ends 3 residues short of the CDR3 end; the germline J gene provides the rest. The chain employs TRBV7-9 and TRBJ2-7; D is uncertain. CDR3 size: 13 residues. The ends were cut back, 1 base at V and 2 bases at J, with 6 bases in the middle. CDR1 is SEHNR and CDR2 is FQNEAQ in the germline V gene (reference sequence). The covered CDR3 bases are TGTGCCAGCAGCTTAGATCACACCTACGAG. The encoded protein is CASSLDHTYE. The complete CDR3 sequence is CASSLDHTYEQYF.

This clone is classed as medium-sized by frequency. The CDR3 is cut off 3 residues early in the read; its end comes from the germline J gene. The J gene is TRBJ2-3, the V gene TRBV13; the D is unclear. Trimming took 5 bases from V and 6 from J, leaving 12 bases between them. Germline loops: CDR1 PRHDT, CDR2 FYEKMQ (reference sequence). CDR3 length: 13 amino acids. The part of the CDR3 DNA that was read is TGTGCCAGCAGCGTTAACAGCCCCGATACG. Its protein is CASSVNSPDT. The whole CDR3 is CASSVNSPDTQYF.

A note on this clone: The CDR3 end lies 3 residues beyond the end of the read and is filled in from the germline J gene. V and J are TRBV7-6 and TRBJ2-7; D is uncertain. Per germline, CDR1 SGHVS and CDR2 FNYEAQ. Trimming removed 0 bases from V and 0 bases from J, with 6 bases in between. The CDR3 extends over 14 amino acids. CDR3 sequence: CASSLAASSYEQYF. CDR3 DNA (partial): TGTGCCAGCAGCTTAGCGGCCAGCTCCTACGAG.

As concerns this clone: From the germline J gene comes the end of the CDR3, since the read stops 3 residues before it. V is TRBV10-3 and J is TRBJ2-3; TRBD2 might be the D (6 bases). Trimming removed 10 bases at V and 2 bases at J, with 16 bases between. This CDR3 contains 14 residues. The germline V gene encodes CDR1 ENHRY and CDR2 SYGVKD. CDR3 bases read: TGTGCCACCGTCGACGGCGGGATCACAGATACG. Its translation is CATVDGGITDT. The whole CDR3 region reads CATVDGGITDTQYF.

To note about this clone: Coverage ceases 3 residues before the CDR3 finishes, and the germline J gene fills in the end. The rearrangement links TRBV19 to TRBJ2-7, with D possibly being TRBD2 (7 bases). The length of the CDR3 is 13 residues. CDR1 and CDR2 from the germline V gene are LNHDA and SQIVND (reference sequence). Trimming cost V 10 bases and J 3 bases, with 16 bases left between them. The CDR3 loop reads CATAGEGYYEQYF. The part of the CDR3 DNA that was read is TGTGCCACCGCAGGGGAGGGGTACTACGAG.

In the case of this clone: Coverage ceases 3 residues before the CDR3 finishes, and the germline J gene fills in the end. The rearrangement uses TRBV29-1 and TRBJ2-7, with 7 bases identical to TRBD1. This CDR3 has 13 amino acids. Per germline, CDR1 SQVTM and CDR2 ANQGSEA. The trim removed 6 bases at V and 2 bases at J, leaving 7 bases unmatched. CDR3 protein: CSVSGTATYEQYF. The DNA read from the CDR3 is TGCAGCGTCTCCGGGACAGCCACCTACGAG.

With regard to this clone: The read finishes 3 residues shy of the CDR3 end, and the germline J gene is used to complete it. The chain has TRBV11-3 and TRBJ2-1, with D perhaps TRBD1 (5 bases). The CDR3 is 12 amino acids. Germline lookup yields CDR1 SGHNT and CDR2 YENEEA. V gave up 3 bases and J gave up 7 bases, with 7 bases separating them. The CDR3 here is CASSFRANEQFF. The sequenced CDR3 bases are TGTGCCAGCAGCTTCAGGGCGAATGAG.

Concerning this clone: Coverage ceases 3 residues before the CDR3 finishes, and the germline J gene fills in the end. The chain links TRBV18 to TRBJ2-1; TRBD2 aligns across 9 bases. The V gene end was trimmed by 10 bases and the J gene end by 2 bases; junction bases not matched to a gene: 6. Germline V gives CDR1 KGHSH, CDR2 LQKENI. The CDR3 contains 14 residues. CDR3 bases read: TGTGCCACCAACCTAGCGGGGCCCTACAATGAG. It codes for CATNLAGPYNE. The entire CDR3 sequence reads CATNLAGPYNEQFF.